The 18 T cell receptor beta chains listed next were all sequenced from one sample in a study of cytomegalovirus exposure and HLA in healthy donors. Only in-frame clones appear in the TCRdb table, and some are missing; sequencing was by immunoSEQ multiplex PCR. The sample gives fewer than 150,000 clones, approximately 86% of which show up once; almost 8% is in the top ten. Input material: PBMCs. The origin of the receptors is a woman aged 18-29 years in good health and CMV-seropositive.

The chain combines TRBV6-6 with TRBJ2-7, with D hard to call. This CDR3 spans 13 amino acids. V gave up 2 bases and J gave up 5 bases, with 10 bases separating them. Germline loops: CDR1 MNHNY, CDR2 SVGAGI (reference sequence). The CDR3 loop is CASSYEGVHEQYF. The CDR3 nucleotides read TGTGCCAGCAGTTACGAAGGAGTGCACGAGCAGTACTTC.

The chain carries TRBV5-1 and TRBJ2-3; a possible D gene is TRBD2 (6 bases). Germline CDR1 is SGHRS and CDR2 is YFSETQ. This CDR3 comprises 15 residues. Trimming removed 4 bases at V and 0 bases at J, with 12 bases between. CDR3 sequence (DNA): TGCGCCAGCAGCGCGGACGCGGGGAGCACAGATACGCAGTATTTT. It encodes CASSADAGSTDTQYF. Looking up the rest from reference TRBV5-1 and TRBJ2-3 gives the full variable domain: KAGVTQTPRYLIKTRGQQVTLSCSPISGHRSVSWYQQTPGQGLQFLFEYFSETQRNKGNFPGRFSGRQFSNSRSEMNVSTLELGDSALYLCASSADAGSTDTQYFGPGTRLTVL.

The chain is built from TRBV5-4 and TRBJ2-3; D is uncertain. V gave up 4 bases and J gave up 5 bases, with 8 bases separating them. CDR1 SGHNT and CDR2 YYREEE come from the germline V gene (reference sequence). This CDR3 is 12 amino acids long. The CDR3 nucleotides read TGTGCCAGCAGCCCAACCGGAGATACGCAGTATTTT. Encoded protein: CASSPTGDTQYF.

This clone is a singleton in its sample. The genes are TRBV20-1 and TRBJ1-2; D not resolved. Between the trimmed V and J ends, which lost 5 bases and 7 bases, there was a span of 11 bases. Per germline, CDR1 DFQATT and CDR2 SNEGSKA (reference sequence). The CDR3 spans 11 residues. The CDR3 nucleotides are TGCAGTGCTGGCACAATCGCTGGCTACACCTTC. This sequence encodes CSAGTIAGYTF.

The count of this clone is one. The gene calls are TRBV18 and TRBJ2-7; 10 bases are shared with TRBD2. The CDR3 contains 15 residues. Germline V gene data show CDR1 as KGHSH and CDR2 as LQKENI. Trimming took 3 bases from V and 2 from J; bases not matched to a gene: 4. CDR3 residues: CASSPGLAETYEQYF. CDR3 bases: TGTGCCAGCTCACCCGGACTAGCGGAAACCTACGAGCAGTACTTC. Full variable domain (rest looked up from reference TRBV18 and TRBJ2-7): NAGVMQNPRHLVRRRGQEARLRCSPMKGHSHVYWYRQLPEEGLKFMVYLQKENIIDESGMPKERFSAEFPKEGPSILRIQQVVRGDSAAYFCASSPGLAETYEQYFGPGTRLTVT.

This chain's CDR3 is CASRRGTGAVGETQYF. The CDR3 DNA is TGTGCCAGCAGGAGAGGGACAGGGGCGGTAGGAGAGACCCAGTACTTC. The chain employs TRBV11-2 and TRBJ2-5; TRBD1 matches 10 bases. Germline assignment: CDR1 SGHAT and CDR2 FQNNGV. This CDR3 is 16 amino acids long. V was pared by 6 bases and J by 4 bases, with 11 bases of the junction left unmatched.

The chain uses TRBV6-5 and TRBJ2-3; TRBD1 agrees at 8 bases. Germline V gene sequence: CDR1 MNHEY, CDR2 SVGAGI. The CDR3 is made up of 15 amino acids. Germline trimming cut 6 bases from V and 3 bases from J; bases unmatched to any gene: 8. The CDR3 spells CASRNGQGRTDTQYF. CDR3 sequence (DNA): TGTGCCAGCAGAAACGGACAGGGAAGGACAGATACGCAGTATTTT.

The CDR3 protein is CASGHRGELFF. Written as DNA, the CDR3 is TGTGCCAGTGGACACCGCGGGGAGCTGTTTTTT. V usage is TRBV7-2 and J usage is TRBJ2-2; the D gene is possibly TRBD1 (5 bases). CDR3 length equals 11 residues. Trimming removed 9 bases at V and 7 bases at J, with 9 bases between. Germline values: CDR1 SGHTA, CDR2 FQGNSA.

The chain is built from TRBV28 and TRBJ1-2, with D unclear. V was cut by 5 bases and J by 8 bases, with 15 bases left in between. Germline CDR1 reads MDHEN; CDR2 reads SYDVKM. The CDR3 contains 13 residues. CDR3 loop: CASSPLSFEGYTF. DNA for the CDR3: TGTGCCAGCAGTCCCCTCAGTTTTGAAGGCTACACCTTC.

The chain recombines TRBV11-2 with TRBJ2-7; the D gene is possibly TRBD1 (7 bases). V was cut by 2 bases and J by 2 bases, with 10 bases left in between. Germline assignment: CDR1 SGHAT and CDR2 FQNNGV. CDR3 length: 14 residues. The chain's CDR3 is CASSLQGEAYEQYF. Written as DNA, the CDR3 is TGTGCCAGCAGCTTACAGGGGGAGGCCTACGAGCAGTACTTC.

The chain carries TRBV7-9 and TRBJ1-3, with a weak D call TRBD1 (5 bases). V lost 5 bases and J lost 4, with 12 bases in between. Germline assignment: CDR1 SEHNR and CDR2 FQNEAQ (reference sequence). The CDR3 runs to 14 residues. CDR3 sequence reads: CASSPKGPGNTIYF. DNA for the CDR3: TGTGCCAGCAGCCCGAAGGGGCCGGGAAACACCATATATTTT.

The gene calls are TRBV5-1 and TRBJ1-3; 7 bases are a match to TRBD1. V dropped 7 bases and J dropped 4; count of bases not matched to a gene: 11. The CDR3 runs 15 residues. Germline CDR1 SGHRS, CDR2 YFSETQ. The CDR3 reads CASRVEGASGNTIYF. In nucleotides, the CDR3 is TGCGCCAGCCGGGTGGAGGGGGCATCCGGAAACACCATATATTTT.

The V gene is TRBV9, the J gene TRBJ1-1; TRBD1 aligns across 9 bases. Germline-derived CDR1 and CDR2 are SGDLS and YYNGEE. The CDR3 covers 14 residues. The trim removed 3 bases at V and 1 base at J, leaving 1 base unmatched. The CDR3 bases are TGTGCCAGCAGCGAACAGGGGGCGAACACTGAAGCTTTCTTT. Translation gives CASSEQGANTEAFF. Based on the CDR3 plus reference TRBV9 and TRBJ1-1, the full variable domain is DSGVTQTPKHLITATGQRVTLRCSPRSGDLSVYWYQQSLDQGLQFLIQYYNGEERAKGNILERFSAQQFPDLHSELNLSSLELGDSALYFCASSEQGANTEAFFGQGTRLTVV.

In nucleotides, the CDR3 is TGTGCCAGCAGGTCACAGGGGGGGAATTCACCCCTCCACTTT. Protein sequence: CASRSQGGNSPLHF. J is TRBJ1-6 and V is TRBV27, with TRBD1 matching over 8 bases. CDR1 is MNHEY, CDR2 SMNVEV, per germline (reference sequence). With 6 bases clipped from V and 7 bases from J, the junction kept 5 bases outside the gene matches. This CDR3 contains 14 residues.

The chain has TRBV27 and TRBJ2-7; tentative D call: TRBD2 (6 bases). Trimming left V 2 bases short and J 2 bases short, with 10 bases between. Germline CDR1 reads MNHEY; CDR2 reads SMNVEV (reference sequence). This CDR3 is built from 14 residues. CDR3 in amino acids: CASSLAGWPYEQYF. Written as DNA, the CDR3 is TGTGCCAGCAGTTTAGCGGGATGGCCCTACGAGCAGTACTTC.

This chain uses TRBV7-2 with TRBJ2-1; possible D gene TRBD2, 6 bases. Per germline, CDR1 SGHTA and CDR2 FQGNSA. Trimming pared 5 bases from V and 6 bases from J, leaving 20 bases between. This CDR3 contains 16 residues. CDR3 sequence reads: CASSPVVRTKFNEQFF. CDR3 nucleotides: TGTGCCAGCAGCCCGGTAGTAAGGACTAAGTTCAATGAGCAGTTCTTC.

Here the CDR3 reads CASSSRGSSYNSPLHF. CDR3 in DNA: TGTGCCAGCAGTTCCAGGGGCTCCTCCTATAATTCACCCCTCCACTTT. The rearrangement links TRBV28 to TRBJ1-6; D is possibly TRBD1 (6 bases). Germline CDR1 MDHEN, CDR2 SYDVKM. Trimming removed 4 bases at V and 0 bases at J, with 10 bases between. This CDR3 has 16 residues.

The genes are TRBV28 and TRBJ1-6; 9 bases align to TRBD1. The CDR3 length is 15 residues. The germline V gene has CDR1 MDHEN and CDR2 SYDVKM. V trimming: 7 bases; J trimming: 12 bases; junction bases outside the gene matches: 13. The CDR3 region has the DNA TGTGCCAGCATGCTCACAGGGGGCCAAGGTCGACCCCTCCACTTT. It is translated as CASMLTGGQGRPLHF. Full variable domain (outside the CDR3, taken from reference TRBV28 and TRBJ1-6): DVKVTQSSRYLVKRTGEKVFLECVQDMDHENMFWYRQDPGLGLRLIYFSYDVKMKEKGDIPEGYSVSREKKERFSLILESASTNQTSMYLCASMLTGGQGRPLHFGNGTRLTVT.